These T cell receptor beta chains were read from a single sample in a study of blood T cell repertoires in COVID-19. Assay used: immunoSEQ multiplex PCR; TCRdb lists only in-frame clones, some missing. The data show around 280,000 clones, with around 88% seen just once and approximately 2.2% held by the top ten. The sequenced sample was peripheral blood. All receptors derive from a woman in her twenties or thirties who had recovered from COVID-19. Both conserved end residues are part of each CDR3. For some rows the clone size is stated as once, few or many, or as a class when expanded; others skip it.

clone_size	v_call	j_call	cdr3_aa
-	TRBV2	TRBJ2-3	CASSSNLRGPTSTDTQYF
-	TRBV28	TRBJ1-2	CASSLDWREGGYTF
few	TRBV7-2	TRBJ1-1	CASSLGRGRTEAFF
-	TRBV18	TRBJ1-2	CASSRGTGGDGYGYTF
-	TRBV19	TRBJ2-1	CASSPGQGAKNEQFF
-	TRBV4-3	TRBJ2-1	CASSHPGTTDNEQFF
-	TRBV4-3	TRBJ2-1	CASSQDRTSGSLNEQFF
-	TRBV18	TRBJ1-1	CASSLATGSNTEAFF
-	TRBV7-2	TRBJ1-1	CASSPLKDNIEAFF
once	TRBV2	TRBJ1-1	CASSAGLQSQAFF
-	TRBV4-2	TRBJ2-1	CASSPPGLASYNEQFF
once	TRBV4-2	TRBJ2-1	CASSQDPDGGTTGEFF
-	TRBV27	TRBJ2-1	CASSPGEASGEQFF
-	TRBV7-2	TRBJ1-3	CASSLVGTKGQSGNTIYF
-	TRBV27	TRBJ2-7	CASPKDRELEEQYF
few	TRBV10-1	TRBJ1-1	CASSAGTGNTEAFF
once	TRBV23-1	TRBJ1-2	CASSPVGGRGYTF
-	TRBV10-1	TRBJ2-7	CASSESVWLTDEQYF
-	TRBV6-5	TRBJ1-1	CASSPEGGRDTEAFF
-	TRBV19	TRBJ1-1	CASSIGSLNTEAFF
-	TRBV29-1	TRBJ2-7	CSVLGSGYEQYF
-	TRBV9	TRBJ2-3	CASSPQRTSTDTQYF
-	TRBV6-2/TRBV6-3	TRBJ2-7	CASSYSSGRAAYEQYF
-	TRBV25-1	TRBJ1-2	CASSELGGGDGYTF
-	TRBV5-4	TRBJ2-1	CASSLELGGTYNEQFF
-	TRBV10-1	TRBJ1-2	CASSADRPAWLIYGYTF
-	TRBV6-5	TRBJ1-2	CASSPYRGSYGYTF
-	TRBV6-2/TRBV6-3	TRBJ2-1	CASSYIGEQFF
-	TRBV28	TRBJ2-2	CASGGVINTGELFF